One and the same sample provided the 12 T cell receptor beta chains below, sequenced in a study of human T cells and chemical hapten exposure. MiXCR, applied by TCRdb to the RACE reads, yields one record per CDR3 protein. There are some 350,000 distinct CDR3 sequences in the sample; about 6% occur only once, and more than 5.5% lies in the top ten. Time point described: patch test 2, 6 weeks after DPC sensitization. Treatment specified: therapeutic diphenylcyclopropenone sensitization with weekly scalp DPC. Sequenced here: whole blood, sampled in connection with sensitization to the hapten diphenylcyclopropenone (DPC). Source of these receptors: a young woman with alopecia areata. Some clones in this sample may be carry-over from other donors' samples.

This clonotype occurred a few times. The V call is TRBV5-1, the J call TRBJ2-5; 8 bases map to TRBD1. The J segment lost 2 bases and the V segment lost 2 bases, leaving 2 bases of the junction unmatched. Germline V CDR1 and CDR2: SGHRS, YFSETQ. CDR3 length equals 14 residues. The CDR3 loop reads CASSLQGVQETQYF. CDR3 DNA: TGCGCCAGCAGCTTACAGGGGGTACAAGAGACCCAGTACTTC.

This clonotype was counted at least ten times. The rearrangement joins TRBV12-3 or TRBV12-4 to TRBJ2-1; 11 bases agree with TRBD2. Germline trimming cut 5 bases from V and 2 bases from J; bases unmatched to any gene: 14. The CDR3 has 19 amino acids. The DNA of the CDR3 is TGTGCCAGCAGTCTAGGTCTAGCGGGGGGCTTAGGAGCCTACAATGAGCAGTTCTTC. This sequence encodes CASSLGLAGGLGAYNEQFF.

This clonotype appeared many times. The chain links TRBV7-6 to TRBJ1-2, with D perhaps matching TRBD1 (5 bases). This CDR3 is 16 amino acids long. Per the germline V gene, CDR1 is SGHVS and CDR2 is FNYEAQ. V dropped 1 base and J dropped 7 bases, with 19 bases sitting between them. CDR3 DNA: TGTGCCAGCAGCTTAGTCGAGGCAGGGAGGAGTGGTGGCTACACCTTC. It is translated as CASSLVEAGRSGGYTF.

V and J are TRBV14 and TRBJ1-4; TRBD1 is a possible D gene (6 bases). Germline loops: CDR1 SGHDN, CDR2 FVKESK. V gave up 6 bases and J gave up 4 bases, with 27 bases separating them. The CDR3 is 19 residues long. CDR3 region: CASRTSRDISPRYNEKLFF. CDR3 nucleotides: TGTGCCAGCAGGACCTCCCGGGACATCTCCCCCCGTTATAATGAAAAACTGTTTTTT.

This clonotype was found a few times. This sequence joins TRBV3-1 and TRBJ2-3, with 9 bases fitting TRBD2. J was trimmed by 4 bases and V by 1 base; bases with no gene match: 6. Germline V gene sequence: CDR1 LGHDT, CDR2 YNNKEL (reference sequence). The CDR3 consists of 16 residues. CDR3 amino acids: CASSQVLAGFSDTQYF. The CDR3 DNA follows: TGTGCCAGCAGCCAAGTGCTAGCGGGATTCTCAGATACGCAGTATTTT.

This clonotype was detected many times. CDR3 nucleotide sequence: TGTGCCAGCAGCCAAACCGGGGCCAACGTCCTGACTTTC. Protein: CASSQTGANVLTF. V and J are TRBV3-1 and TRBJ2-6; D is unresolved. This CDR3 spans 13 amino acids. The germline V gene encodes CDR1 LGHDT and CDR2 YNNKEL (reference sequence). Trimming took off 2 bases at V and 4 bases at J, with 3 bases between the two ends.

This clonotype was picked up many times. The V call is TRBV29-1, the J call TRBJ2-1; 9 nucleotides line up with TRBD1. CDR1 and CDR2 (germline): SQVTM, ANQGSEA. V lost 7 bases, J lost 9 bases, and 7 bases stayed unmatched. CDR3 length: 12 amino acids. The CDR3 sequence: CSAYRGQGEQFF. CDR3 coding DNA: TGCAGCGCTTACAGGGGGCAGGGTGAGCAGTTCTTC.

This clonotype has only a few counts. This sequence joins TRBV28 and TRBJ2-7, with D unclear. The germline gives CDR1 MDHEN, CDR2 SYDVKM. Trimming removed 7 bases at V and 4 bases at J, with 14 bases between. The CDR3 extends over 13 amino acids. The CDR3 is CASISSSEYEQYF. In DNA, the CDR3 is TGTGCCAGCATTTCTTCCTCGGAGTACGAGCAGTACTTC.

This clonotype was picked up many times. The CDR3 spells CASSQQGYSPLHF. CDR3 bases: TGTGCCAGCAGCCAACAGGGCTATTCACCCCTCCACTTT. V is TRBV14 and J is TRBJ1-6; possible D gene TRBD1, 5 bases. CDR1 is SGHDN, CDR2 FVKESK, per germline. Trimming stripped 2 bases from V and 8 bases from J, with 7 bases between. This CDR3 has 13 residues.

This chain joins TRBV28 and TRBJ2-6; tentative D call: TRBD2 (8 bases). This CDR3 is 18 amino acids long. Trimming pared 5 bases from V and 5 bases from J, leaving 22 bases between. CDR1 and CDR2 (germline): MDHEN, SYDVKM. The CDR3 sequence is CASSIAGQPIYRANVLTF. The CDR3 coding sequence is TGTGCCAGCAGTATAGCGGGACAGCCCATATATAGGGCCAACGTCCTGACTTTC.

This clonotype appeared a few times. CDR3 region: CSVPTSGGFSTDTQYF. The CDR3 bases are TGCAGTGTACCGACTAGCGGGGGTTTCAGCACAGATACGCAGTATTTT. V and J are TRBV20-1 and TRBJ2-3, with 12 bases fitting TRBD2. V trimming: 7 bases; J trimming: 0 bases; junction bases outside the gene matches: 8. Looked up from germline, CDR1 is DFQATT and CDR2 is SNEGSKA (reference sequence). This CDR3 contains 16 residues.

This clonotype was seen repeatedly, ten times or more. The rearrangement links TRBV6-2 or TRBV6-3 to TRBJ2-6; the D gene is possibly TRBD1 (6 bases). Germline CDR1 reads MNHEY; CDR2 reads SVGEGT. This CDR3 is 16 amino acids long. V dropped 6 bases and J dropped 3 bases, with 15 bases sitting between them. The CDR3: CASRKTQGVGANVLTF. In DNA, the CDR3 is TGTGCCAGCAGAAAAACACAGGGCGTTGGGGCCAACGTCCTGACTTTC.